This T cell receptor beta chain is drawn from a study of T cell clonotyping in hematopoietic cell transplantation. On this clone: What it binds is not known.

Germline CDR1 is LNHDA and CDR2 is SQIVND (reference sequence). The CDR3 is 13 amino acids. With 6 bases removed from V and 3 bases from J, the gap between germline ends came to 9 bases. Study results and caveats: Higher Inverse Simpson Index values in graft donor and pretransplant recipient predicted broader posttransplant TCR diversity. CD4 and CD8 repertoire contributions could not be separated without sorting. At the given depth, recipient repertoires were over 95% de novo clonotypes.

Method: immunoSEQ multiplex PCR; TCRdb's copy keeps in-frame clones and lacks some. Among about 45,000 clones listed, roughly 94% were seen once. V is TRBV19 and J is TRBJ2-4; possible D gene TRBD1, 6 bases. Specimen: peripheral blood mononuclear cells. This receptor was taken from a woman aged 45-59 years in good health. Some clones in this sample may be carry-over from other donors' samples. The CDR3 loop reads CASSQGNKNIQYF. The CDR3 coding sequence is TGTGCCAGTAGCCAGGGGAACAAAAACATTCAGTACTTC.